This T cell receptor (beta chain) is from a study of blood T cell repertoires in COVID-19 (dated by TCRdb to 2019 to 2021). With regard to the full study: Samples from collaborators originated in the United States, Italy and Spain and spanned both the acute and convalescent phases of COVID-19. The samples were drawn from the first 160 participants of the ongoing ImmuneRACE study and from some 1,300 subjects provided by 6 global collaborators. The prospective study material was composed of cDNA or gDNA derived from T cells, B-cell-depleted T cells, or PBMCs. Deeply sampled blood TCRbeta repertoires from subjects exposed to, actively infected with, or recovered from COVID-19 were included in the dataset. A freely available public database, intended as a resource for researchers studying the immune response to SARS-CoV-2, is where the repertoires were released. Nearly every sample came with metadata listing a de-identified subject ID, COVID-19 status, age in years and sex. Where available, HLA class I and class II types were obtained from metadata supplied by the sample provider rather than from assay-based typing.

In the case of this clone: Its antigen is currently not known. Base qualities are not recorded, but no much larger clone differs from it by a single base.

According to the germline V gene, CDR1 reads MDHEN and CDR2 reads SYDVKM. Germline trimming: 9 bases from V, 6 bases from J; junction bases outside gene matches: 15. From the cysteine through the phenylalanine, the CDR3 covers 15 amino acids. Solely the CDR3 DNA is kept, with 45 bases framed from the first base. Overall study outcomes, separate from this receptor: How much clinical and demographic metadata was included differed by source and by participant, and the metadata was provided uncurated.

The collaborating institutions used their own protocols to collect whole blood in K2EDTA tubes. Collaborator samples were shipped for TCRbeta analysis as frozen whole blood, isolated PBMCs, or DNA extracted from either sample type. The immunoSEQ Assay, a bias-controlled multiplex PCR, was used to amplify TCRbeta CDR3 regions from genomic DNA. Turning to the authors' computational methods: The number of nucleated cells in each sample was estimated from the amplification of reference gene primers within the assay. To quantify the absolute abundance of each unique TCRbeta CDR3 rearrangement, sequence reads were collapsed and filtered. For each sample, productive Simpson clonality was calculated as the square root of Simpson's diversity index over productive rearrangements. The source is immuneACCESS, and TCRdb retained only in-frame sequences with V and J called. Part of the clones is not carried over; for the studies checked, unresolved V genes explain less than half of this, and the remainder is unexplained. Clonal size and the V and J genes are those of that table, whereas D and trimming came from the DNA. This sample holds 60,000 to 90,000 clones; approximately 88% were observed only once. Nearly 5% of the sample is held by the ten biggest clonotypes.

The sequenced sample was peripheral blood. This receptor was taken from an elderly woman with active or convalescent COVID-19. Recombination linked TRBV28 to TRBJ1-2; 8 bases in the middle match TRBD1. The nucleotide sequence reads as follows: TGTGCCAGGATAGACCGACAGGGGTTACCGGATGGCTACACCTTC. Translated, it gives CARIDRQGLPDGYTF.